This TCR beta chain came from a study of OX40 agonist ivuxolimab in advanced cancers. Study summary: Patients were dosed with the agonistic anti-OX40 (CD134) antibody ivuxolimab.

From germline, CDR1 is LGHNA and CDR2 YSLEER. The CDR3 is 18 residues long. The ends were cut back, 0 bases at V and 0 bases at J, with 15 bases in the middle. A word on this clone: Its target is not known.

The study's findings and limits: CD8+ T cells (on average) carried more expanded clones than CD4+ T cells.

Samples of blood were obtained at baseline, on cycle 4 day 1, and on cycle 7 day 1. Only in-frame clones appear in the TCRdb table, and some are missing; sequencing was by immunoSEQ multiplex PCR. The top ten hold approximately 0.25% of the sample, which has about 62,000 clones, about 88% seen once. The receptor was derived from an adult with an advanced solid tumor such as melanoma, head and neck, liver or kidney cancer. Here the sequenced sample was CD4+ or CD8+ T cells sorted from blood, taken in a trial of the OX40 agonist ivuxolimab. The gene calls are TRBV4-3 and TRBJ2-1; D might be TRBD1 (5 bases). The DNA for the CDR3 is TGCGCCAGCAGCCAAGAATTAATAGGGGTCTTCTCCTACAATGAGCAGTTCTTC. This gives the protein CASSQELIGVFSYNEQFF.